There are a few counts of the clone carrying this T cell receptor beta chain. The antigen remains unidentified. CDR3 length equals 17 residues. Per the germline V gene, CDR1 is SGHTA and CDR2 is FQGNSA. Trimming left V 1 base short and J 2 bases short, with 15 bases between. Donors were all healthy Caucasians. This sample was included in a study of identical twins. Whole-study findings and limits: Low generation probability was overrepresented in out-of-frame alpha sequences shared by twins.

cDNA molecules carried unique molecular identifiers, and template switching added a universal primer site. TCRdb reanalysed the 5' RACE reads using MiXCR and keeps one entry per CDR3 protein. The top ten clones hold around 1.5% of a sample with under 900,000 distinct CDR3 sequences, about 12% of them seen once. This sample also belongs to another study, concerning yellow fever vaccine responses in identical twins.

The clonotype originates from a young woman in good health. Sequenced material: PBMCs. V usage is TRBV7-2 and J usage is TRBJ2-1; possibly TRBD2 for D (6 bases). CDR3 protein: CASSLVLASVPYNEQFF. CDR3 DNA sequence: TGTGCCAGCAGCTTAGTATTGGCTAGCGTCCCCTACAATGAGCAGTTCTTC.